A selection of T cell receptor beta chains follows, all from one sample in a study of regulatory T cells in long-lasting Graves disease. TCRdb re-derived calls from the multiplex PCR reads in MiXCR, one entry per CDR3 protein. The sample carries around 450,000 distinct CDR3 sequences, 20% to 25% recorded once. The input for sequencing was peripheral blood mononuclear cells (PBMCs), taken when the disease was refractory, from a patient treated with antithyroid drugs. The receptors come from a female donor with Graves disease. Both conserved end residues are part of each CDR3. Each record gives: J gene, V gene, clone size, D gene, CDR3 DNA, CDR3 protein. A D gene is named only where the DNA matches it firmly. Size is stated for part of the rows, as once, few or many counts, or as a class when the clone is expanded.

>TRBJ1-5|TRBV12-3/TRBV12-4|many|TRBD1
TGTGCCAGCAGTTCTCGATCCCCGGGACAGGGCAATCAGCCCCAGCATTTT
CASSSRSPGQGNQPQHF
>TRBJ2-3|TRBV28|few|TRBD2
TGTGCCAGCAGCCTCCCCGCAGCGGGAGGGAGTGATACGCAGTATTTT
CASSLPAAGGSDTQYF
>TRBJ1-1|TRBV25-1|-|-
TGTGCCAGCAGTGAAGGGGGGCGAGGCCTGGACACTGAAGCTTTCTTT
CASSEGGRGLDTEAFF
>TRBJ2-7|TRBV20-1|-|-
TGCAGTGCACAGCCCGGGACGGCCTCCTACGAGCAGTACTTC
CSAQPGTASYEQYF
>TRBJ1-2|TRBV12-3/TRBV12-4|many|TRBD1
TGTGCCAGCAGTCGGGACGACAGGGGAATCTATGGCTACACCTTC
CASSRDDRGIYGYTF
>TRBJ2-2|TRBV5-1|few|-
TGCGCCAGCAGCACCGGACTGTTCAACACCGGGGAGCTGTTTTTT
CASSTGLFNTGELFF
>TRBJ2-2|TRBV28|few|-
TGTGCCAGCAGTCCCCCTGGACAGTTCGCGAACACCGGGGAGCTGTTTTTT
CASSPPGQFANTGELFF
>TRBJ1-4|TRBV28|few|TRBD1
TGTGCCAGCAGTAACAGACAGGGTATAGGGGAAAAACTGTTTTTT
CASSNRQGIGEKLFF
>TRBJ2-5|TRBV10-3|few|TRBD2
TGTGCCATCAGTGAGACGGGACTAGCGGTTCAAGAGACCCAGTACTTC
CAISETGLAVQETQYF
>TRBJ2-5|TRBV7-9|-|-
TGTGCCAGCAACTTTTTCGACTACCAAGAGACCCAGTACTTC
CASNFFDYQETQYF
>TRBJ1-5|TRBV28|many|-
TGTGCCAGCAGTTCCGAGGCAGGGTTAAGTCAGCCCCAGCATTTT
CASSSEAGLSQPQHF
>TRBJ2-3|TRBV24-1|-|-
TGTGCCACCAGGGGAAGGACTGACCCGGGGCATGGAGATACGCAGTATTTT
CATRGRTDPGHGDTQYF
>TRBJ1-2|TRBV7-9|many|TRBD1
TGTGCCAGCAGCTTAACAGGGGATGCACTTAGCTACACCTTC
CASSLTGDALSYTF
>TRBJ2-5|TRBV4-1|once|-
TGCGCCAGCAGCCCCCGACTAGTCCCAATAGAGACCCAGTACTTC
CASSPRLVPIETQYF
>TRBJ1-1|TRBV7-6|few|-
TGTGCCAGCAGCTTAGTTGCCGACGGTAACACTGAAGCTTTCTTT
CASSLVADGNTEAFF
>TRBJ2-7|TRBV6-2/TRBV6-3|-|-
TGTGCCAGCACCCGATCCGGGAAATCCTACGAGCAGTACTTC
CASTRSGKSYEQYF
>TRBJ2-1|TRBV7-6|many|TRBD2
TGTGCCAGCAGGCCTGCAGGGACTAGCGGGAGCAATGAGCAGTTCTTC
CASRPAGTSGSNEQFF
>TRBJ1-3|TRBV7-3|few|TRBD1
TGTGCCAGCAGCAGAGGGACAGGGGGTATTCTATCTGGAAACACCATATATTTT
CASSRGTGGILSGNTIYF
>TRBJ2-2|TRBV7-2|-|TRBD1
TGTGCCAGCAGCTACCGGGACAGGGACACCGGGGAGCTGTTTTTT
CASSYRDRDTGELFF
>TRBJ2-7|TRBV6-2/TRBV6-3|many|-
TGTGCCAGCAGTCCATTCGCGACGGACTCCTACGAGCAGTACTTC
CASSPFATDSYEQYF
>TRBJ2-3|TRBV2|-|TRBD1
TGTGCCAGCAGCCGGGACAGAACTAGCACAGATACGCAGTATTTT
CASSRDRTSTDTQYF
>TRBJ1-1|TRBV7-8|many|-
TGTGCCAGCAGCCCCGGGGCCCAATTGGACACTGAAGCTTTCTTT
CASSPGAQLDTEAFF
>TRBJ2-7|TRBV2|-|TRBD1
TGTGCCAGCAGTGAAGGGATTAGACAGGGGAACCACTTC
CASSEGIRQGNHF
>TRBJ1-3|TRBV7-9|few|-
TGTGCCAGCAGCTTGGGTCCCTCTGGAAACACCATATATTTT
CASSLGPSGNTIYF
>TRBJ1-5|TRBV19|few|-
TGTGCCAGTAGTATAGGGATGTGGGTATCGGGCAATCAGCCCCAGCATTTT
CASSIGMWVSGNQPQHF
>TRBJ1-1|TRBV20-1|few|-
TGCAGTGCCCCCTGGAACACTGAAGCTTTCTTT
CSAPWNTEAFF
>TRBJ1-1|TRBV28|many|-
TGTGCCAGCAGTTTATTGCTAAACACTGAAGCTTTCTTT
CASSLLLNTEAFF